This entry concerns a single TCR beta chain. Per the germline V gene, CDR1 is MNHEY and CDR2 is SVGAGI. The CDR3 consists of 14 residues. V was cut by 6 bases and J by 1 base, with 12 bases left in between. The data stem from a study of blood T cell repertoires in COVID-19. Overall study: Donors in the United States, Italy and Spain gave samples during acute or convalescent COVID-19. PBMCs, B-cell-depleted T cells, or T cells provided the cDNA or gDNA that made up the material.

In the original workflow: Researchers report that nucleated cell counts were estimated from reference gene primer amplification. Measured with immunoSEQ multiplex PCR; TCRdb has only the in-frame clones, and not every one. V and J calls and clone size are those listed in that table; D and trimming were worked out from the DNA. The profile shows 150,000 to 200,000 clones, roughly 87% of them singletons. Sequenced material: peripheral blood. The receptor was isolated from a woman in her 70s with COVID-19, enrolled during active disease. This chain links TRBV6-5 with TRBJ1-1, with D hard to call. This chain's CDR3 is CASSVDVRNTEAFF. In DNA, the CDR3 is TGTGCCAGCAGCGTTGATGTGAGGAACACTGAAGCTTTCTTT.